Presented here are 3 T cell receptor beta chains from one specimen sequenced in a study of tumor and adjacent non-tumor tissue in lung cancer. No cell sorting was done before RNA was extracted from the tissue. The library came from three nested PCR rounds adapted from ARM-PCR protocols. Each CDR3 protein is one row after TCRdb ran MiXCR on the multiplex PCR reads. The data show over 100,000 distinct CDR3 sequences, more than 60% seen once. The sample taken for sequencing was lung tumor tissue. The origin of the receptors is a woman aged 55 to 70 with non-small cell lung cancer.

The chain joins TRBV5-4 to TRBJ2-2; D is undetermined. Trimming took 6 bases from V and 6 from J, leaving 15 bases between them. Germline loops: CDR1 SGHNT, CDR2 YYREEE (reference sequence). The length of the CDR3 is 14 residues. DNA for the CDR3: TGTGCCAGCAACGAACAAGCTAACGCCGGGGAGCTGTTTTTT. Translated: CASNEQANAGELFF.

As concerns this clonotype: A much larger clone lies a single base off, so this may be a read error. V usage is TRBV28 and J usage is TRBJ2-6; D may correspond to TRBD1 or TRBD2 (7 bases each). The germline V gene has CDR1 MDHEN and CDR2 SYDVKM. This CDR3 comprises 17 residues. In DNA, the CDR3 is TGTGCCAGCAGTCCCCAGGGGGGGAGCTCTGGGGCCAACGTCATGACTTTC. This encodes CASSPQGGSSGANVMTF.

Details on this clonotype: The junction does not match germline at one end; this may be a read error. This chain uses TRBV20-1 with TRBJ2-1; D may be TRBD2 (7 bases). The CDR3 sequence is 16 residues long. Germline CDR1 reads DFQATT; CDR2 reads SNEGSKA (reference sequence). The CDR3: CSARESQGGAYNGQFF. The CDR3 region has the DNA TGCAGTGCTAGAGAGAGTCAAGGGGGGGCGTACAATGGGCAGTTCTTC.